Below, one T cell receptor beta chain is given with its context. Its antigen has not been determined. No much larger clone exists at a distance of one base, and base qualities are not known. This sample was included in a study of cytomegalovirus exposure and HLA in healthy donors (dated by TCRdb to about 2017). With respect to the entire study: According to an earlier analysis of a few hundred of the donors, some 180 million T cells yielded 117 million unique TCR beta sequences and 276 Gb of sequence data. The study aimed to test whether signatures of past pathogen exposure could be identified by cataloging public T cell receptors. A later genetic analysis took genome-wide SNP genotypes for about 65% of the 666 donors and used that subset as a discovery cohort. HLA typing covered class I and class II loci at four-digit resolution. The study profiled the T cell repertoires of 500 to 800 subjects by immunosequencing and related them to cytomegalovirus serostatus. An early release covering roughly 580 HLA-typed donors comprised about 300 gigabases of sequencing data and around 85 million unique TCR sequences. The genetic ancestry cluster associated with self-reported Caucasian donors included over 65% of the roughly 400 genotyped donors. Every discovery cohort repertoire had been produced on one sequencing platform. A later analysis re-examined previously published TCR beta repertoires from several hundred donors and added high-resolution HLA genotyping to investigate patterns of TCR occurrence. Across roughly 420 genotyped donors of the cohort, an average of approximately 200,000 unique TCR beta nucleotide sequences per donor were sequenced, and roughly 17% of those sequences were non-productive. Four or five DR-DQ haplotypes were handled as single units for association and clustering, since linkage in the cohort was strong. Typing coverage differed by locus: A, B, C, DRB1 and DQB1 were typed in roughly 620-630 donors, DQA1 in around 500, DPA1 in some 610, and DPB1 in just under 480. A separate validation cohort of 100 to 150 different subjects was used in addition to the approximately 610-subject first cohort. To predict cytomegalovirus infection status, the study brought together high-throughput TCR immunosequencing, statistical association of individual TCRs with disease status, and machine learning. In the later analysis, no new phenotypic data were used to find candidate immune exposures; instead, reliance was placed on TCR beta sequences and their occurrence across donors. Donor age, sex, ethnicity and CMV serostatus were compiled together with the repertoire data. An earlier analysis of a few hundred of the donors applied high-throughput TCR beta sequencing to assess whether each TCR beta V gene segment acted as functional or pseudogenic. What the authors observed across the whole study: In an earlier analysis of around 600 of the donors, most TCR beta V segments were observed in productive rearrangements about 87% or about 30% of the time, broadly matching IMGT annotations. In a later analysis, HLA-associated TCR beta chains were found to be more clonally expanded and to have lower generation probabilities than equally common non-associated chains. According to a later genetic analysis, donors in an Asian-associated ancestry cluster had fewer N-insertions in productive TCRs than the approximately 690-donor mean. A later analysis found that TCR association rates varied across HLA loci, with DRB1 alleles showing the most associated TCRs and HLA-C alleles the fewest. Assigning TCR associations to individual alleles was difficult when HLA alleles, especially DR and DQ, strongly co-occurred. According to a later analysis, most CMV-associated TCR beta chains appeared to be HLA-restricted, and the HLA associations seemed to be driven largely by CMV exposure. A few of the identified cytomegalovirus-associated TCR beta chains were confirmed in vitro to be specific for cytomegalovirus antigens. HLA typing was unavailable for some donors at each locus, so association tests used only the typed subset. Several of the top co-occurrence clusters appeared to be linked to parvovirus B19, influenza, CMV and Epstein-Barr virus, according to a later analysis. Cytomegalovirus status was reported to be diagnosed by the classifier with high specificity and sensitivity in both the original and validation cohorts. Because counts were too low, more than 15 rarely observed V segments, including chromosome 9 orphons, were left out of the earlier analysis of over 550 of the donors. Linkage disequilibrium might explain the correlated functional status among segregating V segments, but an unknown experimental factor could not be ruled out. The only immune exposure information available for the cohort was CMV serostatus. In a later genetic analysis, a missense DCLRE1C variant was associated with V-gene and J-gene trimming of TCR beta chains, and the association was replicated in an independent cohort. This cohort had only TCR beta chains sequenced, and the lack of alpha or paired-chain data limited which features could be detected. In the study, 150 to 200 TCR beta chains were listed as associated with cytomegalovirus. The 87-base-pair reads could not distinguish some IMGT-functional V segments, including TRBV6-2 and TRBV6-3, so those segments were excluded. A further reported finding was that TCR beta sequences accurately predicted the HLA-A and HLA-B alleles for most subjects in the first cohort. The presence/absence analyses assumed that sequencing depth was roughly uniform across donors, and that assumption may not be true. Specific HLA alleles were associated with some 15,000 TCR beta sequences at a false discovery rate of 0.05 in a later analysis. Most TCR sequences were seen in very few donors, while some public TCRs were found in many individuals. A cluster of highly shared sequence variants was judged likely to represent a technical artifact of the sequencing pipeline. It was suggested by the authors that the approach could potentially be generalized to other disease states and immunological phenotypes.

The cohort was made up of 500 to 800 healthy bone marrow donors. All cohort members were sampled while nominally healthy, although unrecorded immune exposures were likely present. The donor tested CMV seropositive, placing the donor among the roughly 270 seropositive members of the cohort. A peripheral blood sample was collected from each donor, and TCR beta sequencing was performed on peripheral blood mononuclear cells. Genomic DNA was extracted from the blood cell samples with the Qiagen DNeasy Blood Extraction Kit. Libraries were prepared through the immunoSEQ multiplex PCR assay. For the multiplex PCR, a mixture combining 60 forward primers for TCR Vbeta segments and 13 reverse primers for TCR Jbeta segments was used. Amplification of the CDR3 region of rearranged TCR beta genes was performed with a multiplex PCR assay on genomic DNA. On the Illumina HiSeq System, the amplified TCR beta libraries were sequenced as 87-base-pair reads. As for how the authors treated the data: A later analysis counted 65 million to 90 million unique TCR beta chains across the 666 repertoires, and 10 million to 12 million of these chains were shared by at least two donors. Raw reads were error-corrected and collapsed into unique sequences by a nearest-neighbor algorithm in which closely related sequences were merged to remove PCR and sequencing errors. CDR3 sequences were aligned to IMGT reference sequences to assign V, D and J gene segments. For a sequence to be retained, a match of at least six nucleotides to both a V gene segment and a J gene segment was required. Rearrangements were classified as productive when the CDR3 lacked stop codons and remained in frame with V and J, and all other rearrangements were classified as non-productive. CDR3 was defined by IMGT convention, running from the second conserved V-encoded cysteine to the conserved J-encoded phenylalanine. In an earlier analysis of around 600 of the donors, sequences lacking an unambiguous match to a single V gene segment were excluded. In an earlier analysis of 587 of the donors, V segments were called functional above 56.7% productive rearrangements and were called segregating when the between-donor standard deviation exceeded 5%. A statistical classification framework was developed to diagnose cytomegalovirus status using the catalog of TCR beta chain sequences. V and J gene assignment, in a later analysis, came from comparing TCR nucleotide sequences with IMGT/GENE-DB human TR gene sequences. In a later analysis, CDR3 sequences and most-parsimonious VDJ recombination scenarios were assigned using the TCRdist pipeline. A later analysis defined each TCR beta chain by its CDR3 amino acid sequence plus V-gene family, and excluded reads lacking a unique V-gene family. As a way to deal with suspected cross-contamination and a sequencing artifact, a later analysis dropped roughly 600 nucleotide sequences that were highly shared and had low generation probability. In a later analysis, a clonal expansion index was calculated for each public chain from normalized within-repertoire ranks of inferred template counts. In a later analysis, generation probabilities were computed using a VDJ recombination model fitted to out-of-frame rearrangements, and the results were checked against IGoR. In a later analysis, TCR-TCR, TCR-HLA and TCR-CMV co-occurrence was scored with hypergeometric tests, and a repertoire-size bias correction was applied to TCR pairs. To estimate false discovery rates, a later analysis permuted the HLA or CMV assignments 20 times. A later analysis grouped co-occurring TCRs with DBSCAN, adding TCRdist sequence similarity when clustering within HLA-allele-positive subsets. Co-occurrence clustering excluded repertoires with fewer than 30,000 or more than 120,000 public chains, plus five with anomalous nucleotide sharing. TCRdb limited this immuneACCESS table to in-frame rearrangements with V and J called. A share of clones is missing; checked studies link under half to unresolved V genes, and the rest is unexplained. V and J calls and clone size are given by that table; D and trimming were obtained from the DNA. Recorded for this sample are about 190,000 clones; more than 60% of them occurred a single time. Over 2% of the sample lies in the top ten.

From the germline V gene, CDR1 is LGHNA and CDR2 is YNFKEQ. The CDR3 contains 18 residues, cysteine and phenylalanine counted. Just CDR3 DNA is preserved here, 54 bases in frame from base 1. V trim: 1 base; J trim: 5 bases; unmatched bases: 14. The chain employs TRBV4-2 and TRBJ2-5; 9 bases in between match TRBD2. The source is a woman in her 30s in good health and CMV-seropositive. The source material was PBMCs. For the CDR3, the sequence is CASSQAPGGAGGRETQYF. The DNA sequence is as follows: TGTGCCAGCAGCCAAGCCCCAGGGGGGGCGGGAGGGCGGGAGACCCAGTACTTC.